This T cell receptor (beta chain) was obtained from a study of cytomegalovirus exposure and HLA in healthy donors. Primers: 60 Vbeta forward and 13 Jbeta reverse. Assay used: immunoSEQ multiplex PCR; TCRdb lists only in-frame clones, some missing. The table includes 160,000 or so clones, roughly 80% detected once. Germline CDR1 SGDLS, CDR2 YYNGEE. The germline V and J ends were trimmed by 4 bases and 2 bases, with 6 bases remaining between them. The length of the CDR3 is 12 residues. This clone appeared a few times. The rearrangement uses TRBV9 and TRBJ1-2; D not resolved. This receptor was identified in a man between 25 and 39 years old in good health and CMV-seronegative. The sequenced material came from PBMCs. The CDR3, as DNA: TGTGCCAGCAGCCCGCAGAACTATGGCTACACCTTC. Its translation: CASSPQNYGYTF. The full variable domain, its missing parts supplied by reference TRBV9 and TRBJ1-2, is DSGVTQTPKHLITATGQRVTLRCSPRSGDLSVYWYQQSLDQGLQFLIQYYNGEERAKGNILERFSAQQFPDLHSELNLSSLELGDSALYFCASSPQNYGYTFGSGTRLTVV.